This TCR beta chain was documented in a study of T cell responses to AZD1222 COVID-19 vaccine. Data came from immunoSEQ multiplex PCR; TCRdb stores just in-frame clones and leaves some out. The table lists more than 140,000 clones, approximately 93% of them singletons, with more than 0.8% in the top ten. Germline CDR1 and CDR2: LNHNV and YYDKDF (reference sequence). This CDR3 spans 17 amino acids. Trimming took 0 bases from V and 5 from J; bases not matched to a gene: 7. The clonotype comes from an adult in good health. The chain links TRBV15 to TRBJ2-2; 9 bases align to TRBD1. Source: peripheral blood, taken on day 0 of MenACWY control vaccination. The CDR3 DNA follows: TGTGCCACCAGCAGAGATCACAGGACAGGGGAAACCGGGGAGCTGTTTTTT. It specifies CATSRDHRTGETGELFF.